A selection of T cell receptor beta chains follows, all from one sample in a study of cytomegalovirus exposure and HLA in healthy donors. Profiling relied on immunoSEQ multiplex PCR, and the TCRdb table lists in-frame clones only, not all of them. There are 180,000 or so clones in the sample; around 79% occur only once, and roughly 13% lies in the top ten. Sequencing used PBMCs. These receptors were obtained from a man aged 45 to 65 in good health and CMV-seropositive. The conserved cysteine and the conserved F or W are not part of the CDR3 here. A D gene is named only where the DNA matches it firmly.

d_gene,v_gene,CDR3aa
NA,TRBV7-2,ASSLVSRTNEQF
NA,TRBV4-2,ASSQGYSNQPQH
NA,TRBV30,AWSSPIALYNSPLH
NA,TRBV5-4,ASSDGTTTNEKLF
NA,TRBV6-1,ASTRTGNSPLH
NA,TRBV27,ASSLRGKGYEQY
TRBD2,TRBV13,ASSLSGGVGETQY
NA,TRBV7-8,ASSQTGVSSPLH
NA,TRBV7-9,ASSLVEAAVYGYT
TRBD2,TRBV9,ASSVNWGGEETQY
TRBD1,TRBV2,ASSSGTGGVETQY
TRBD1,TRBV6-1,ASNGQGEGQPQH
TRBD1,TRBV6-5,ASSYRGGSGNTIY
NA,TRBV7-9,ASNLGQTNTEAF
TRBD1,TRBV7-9,ASSFSGGIGAEAF
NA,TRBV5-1,ASSFGGNTEAF
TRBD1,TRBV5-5,ASSPDRGRLAGNTIY
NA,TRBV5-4,ASNIRGEAFYGYT
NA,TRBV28,ASSLWQSFGVAKNIQY
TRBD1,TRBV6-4,ASSLTGGINEQF
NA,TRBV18,ASSPGGRYNEQF
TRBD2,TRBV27,ASSFHLPLAGGTDTQY
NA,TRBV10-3,AARQSMNTEAF
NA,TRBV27,ASSLQEVGVYEQY
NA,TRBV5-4,ASSLAHYPYEQY
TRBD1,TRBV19,ASSPGQGYGYT
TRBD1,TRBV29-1,SVRTGAYGYT
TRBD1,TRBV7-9,ASSRDRGVDGYT
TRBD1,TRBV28,ASSPGQGAGNTIY
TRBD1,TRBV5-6,ASTLRQGADWVTEAF
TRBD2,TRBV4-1,ASSQGTSGGAIDTQY
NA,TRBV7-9,ASSLIQVGGTEAF
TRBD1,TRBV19,ASSIAQTGGRNQPQH
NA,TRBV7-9,ASSLRETGNTIY
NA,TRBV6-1,ASRAYEQY
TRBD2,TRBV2,ASTNQGLAGLTDTQY
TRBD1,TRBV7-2,ASSSGQVNTQY
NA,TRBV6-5,ASGTPVETEAF
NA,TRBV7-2,ASSSLPSGSSNQPQH
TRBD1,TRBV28,ASSLDRASNSPLH
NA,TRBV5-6,ASSARGTDTQY
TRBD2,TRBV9,ASSVAPGGLAGSQETQY